This T cell receptor (beta chain) is drawn from a study of blood T cells in healthy people across ages (dated by TCRdb to about 2015). Looking at the study overall: Template switching captured roughly one uniquely barcoded TCR beta cDNA molecule per two T cells in model experiments. To track age-related changes in TCR beta repertoire diversity, the study relied on deep sequencing normalized with unique cDNA molecular identifiers. For two donors (one aged 18 to 30 and one aged 80 or older), the study analyzed two additional independent replicas of 1 million unique cDNA reads from the same blood draw. To avoid experimental bias, donors of different ages were distributed randomly across sequencing lanes. The donors were divided into four age groups: young (average around 17 years), middle-aged (approximately 42), aged (approximately 62) and long-lived (82). Broad study findings and their caveats: Estimates of total diversity based on one million sequenced T cells were regarded as lower bounds and as underestimates. Compared with the aged group, more naive CD4+ T cells, fewer expanded clones and increased TCR diversity were shown by the long-lived group, suggesting age selection. The percentage of naive T cells measured by flow cytometry correlated strongly with observed TCR beta diversity. Conclusive comparison of naive and antigen-experienced compartments was prevented by the profiling of bulk unsorted PBMCs. Because donor CMV infection status was unknown, age-related changes in expanded clonotypes were potentially confounded. As age increased, observed TCR beta diversity per million T cells dropped in a roughly linear way, and a significant reduction was already evident by age 40.

There are many counts of this clonotype. The specificity of this receptor is unknown. Base quality data are lacking; no much larger clone is found one base away. The approximately 40 donors, aged roughly 6 to 90 years, were systemically healthy Caucasian individuals from Russia. Approximately 9.7 milliliters of peripheral blood were drawn from each donor into EDTA-treated Vacutainer tubes. Ficoll-Paque density-gradient centrifugation was used to isolate PBMCs, with at least 7 million obtained per sample. Trizol reagent was used to extract total RNA from the PBMCs, yielding at least 5 micrograms per sample. For every donor, flow cytometry on a PBMC aliquot measured the percentage of naive CD45RAhigh/CD27high T cells. Libraries were built with 5' RACE. The sequencing machine was an Illumina HiSeq 2500. The second PCR ran for roughly 6 to 11 cycles and used a J-beta primer mix along with a sample-barcoded 5' primer. A template-switch 5' adaptor carrying 12 random nucleotides introduced a unique molecular identifier onto each TCR beta cDNA molecule. At least 3 million CDR3-containing paired-end reads were obtained from each sample. First-strand cDNA synthesis was performed from all RNA using the Mint cDNA synthesis kit, with priming by a TRBC-specific oligonucleotide. All cDNA was treated with uracil-DNA glycosylase and then went through a first 18-cycle PCR with the universal primers M1SS and BC2_uni_R. The source study handled its data this way. For normalization, 1 million high-quality reads were randomly selected from each sample, with every read carrying a distinct molecular identifier. Reads with shared molecular identifiers were discarded instead of being binned into consensus sequences. MiTCR, with a Q25 quality threshold and the strictest error-elimination algorithm, was used for CDR3 identification, clonotype clustering and error correction. A nonparametric unseen species model with Euler transformation was used to estimate lower-bound total TCR beta diversity. TCRdb took the public reads, trimmed them with fastp at Q25, ran MiXCR for clone calling and kept in-frame beta chains. Identical CDR3 protein sequences are pooled into one entry, listed with their most common genes and DNA. These V and J calls rely on TCRdb rather than the paper's analysis. The sample profile shows 550,000 to 800,000 distinct CDR3 sequences; 32% of them were found once. The leading ten clones occupy over 15% of the sample.

The receptor comes from an elderly woman in good health. Donor details come from another sample of the same person, matched by shared clones. The sample consisted of blood.

The DNA is as follows: TGTGCCAGCAGGCACCGGGGAAACGTCCTGACTTTC. It encodes CASRHRGNVLTF. The V and J genes are TRBV7-8 and TRBJ2-6, and the D gene may be TRBD2, 5 bases matching. CDR1 is given as SGHVS and CDR2 as FQNEAQ, both from the germline V gene. The CDR3 measures 12 amino acids from cysteine to phenylalanine. The entry retains the CDR3 DNA only, 36 bases that are in frame from base 1. Deletion took 6 bases off V and 10 bases off J, with a span of 10 bases between the germline ends.